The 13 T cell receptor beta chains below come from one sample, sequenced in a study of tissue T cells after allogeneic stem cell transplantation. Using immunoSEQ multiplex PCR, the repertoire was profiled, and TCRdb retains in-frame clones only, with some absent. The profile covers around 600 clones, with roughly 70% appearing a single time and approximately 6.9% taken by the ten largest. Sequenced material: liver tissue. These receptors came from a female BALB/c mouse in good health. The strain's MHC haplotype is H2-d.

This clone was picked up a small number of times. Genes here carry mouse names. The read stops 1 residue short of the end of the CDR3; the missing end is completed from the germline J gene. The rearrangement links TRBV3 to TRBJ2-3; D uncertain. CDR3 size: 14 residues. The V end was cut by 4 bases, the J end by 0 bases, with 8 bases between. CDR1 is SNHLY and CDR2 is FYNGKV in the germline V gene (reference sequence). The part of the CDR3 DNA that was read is TGTGCCAGCAGCTCGACATCTAGTGCAGAAACGCTGTAT. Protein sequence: CASSSTSSAETLY. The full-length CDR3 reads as CASSSTSSAETLYF. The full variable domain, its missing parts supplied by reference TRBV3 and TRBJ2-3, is GPKVLQIPSHQIIDMGQMVTLNCDPVSNHLYFYWYKQILGQQMEFLVNFYNGKVMEKSKLFKDQFSVERPDGSYFTLKIQPTALEDSAVYFCASSSTSSAETLYFGSGTRLTVL.

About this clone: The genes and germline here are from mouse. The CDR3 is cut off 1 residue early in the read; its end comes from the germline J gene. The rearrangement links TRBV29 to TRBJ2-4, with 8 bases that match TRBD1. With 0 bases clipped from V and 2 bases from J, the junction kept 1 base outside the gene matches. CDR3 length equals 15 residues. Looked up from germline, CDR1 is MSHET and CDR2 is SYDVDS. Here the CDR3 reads CASSLSTGVQNTLYF. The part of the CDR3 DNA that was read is TGTGCTAGCAGTTTATCGACAGGGGTTCAAAACACCTTGTAC.

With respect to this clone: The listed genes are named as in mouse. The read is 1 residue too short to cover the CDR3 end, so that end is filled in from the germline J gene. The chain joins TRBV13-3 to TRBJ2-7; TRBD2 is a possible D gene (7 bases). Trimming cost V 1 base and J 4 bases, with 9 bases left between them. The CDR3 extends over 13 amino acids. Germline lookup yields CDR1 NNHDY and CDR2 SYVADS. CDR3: CASSDLGAYEQYF. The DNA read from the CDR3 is TGTGCCAGCAGTGATCTGGGGGCATATGAACAGTAC.

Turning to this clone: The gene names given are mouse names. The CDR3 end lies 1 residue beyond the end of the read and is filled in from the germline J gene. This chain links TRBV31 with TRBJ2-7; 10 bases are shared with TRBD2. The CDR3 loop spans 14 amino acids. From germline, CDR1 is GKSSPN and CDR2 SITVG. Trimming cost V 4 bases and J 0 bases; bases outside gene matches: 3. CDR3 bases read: TGTGCCTGGAAGACTGGGGGGAGCTCCTATGAACAGTAC. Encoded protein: CAWKTGGSSYEQY. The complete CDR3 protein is CAWKTGGSSYEQYF.

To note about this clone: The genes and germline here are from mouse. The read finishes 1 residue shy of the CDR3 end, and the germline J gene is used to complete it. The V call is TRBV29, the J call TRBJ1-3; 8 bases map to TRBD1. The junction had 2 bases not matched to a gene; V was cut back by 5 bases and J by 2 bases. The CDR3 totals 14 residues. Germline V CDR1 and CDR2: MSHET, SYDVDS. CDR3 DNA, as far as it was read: TGTGCTAGCAGTCGACAGGGGACTGGAAATACGCTCTAT. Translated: CASSRQGTGNTLY. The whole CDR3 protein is CASSRQGTGNTLYF.

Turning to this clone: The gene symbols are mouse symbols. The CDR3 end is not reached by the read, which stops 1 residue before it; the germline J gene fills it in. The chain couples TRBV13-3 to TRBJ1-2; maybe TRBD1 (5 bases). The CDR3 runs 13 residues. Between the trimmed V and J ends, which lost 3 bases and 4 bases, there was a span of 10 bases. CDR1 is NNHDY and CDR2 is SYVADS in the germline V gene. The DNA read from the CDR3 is TGTGCCAGCAGTGGGACAAGAGGCTCCGACTACACC. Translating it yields CASSGTRGSDYT. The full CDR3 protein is CASSGTRGSDYTF.

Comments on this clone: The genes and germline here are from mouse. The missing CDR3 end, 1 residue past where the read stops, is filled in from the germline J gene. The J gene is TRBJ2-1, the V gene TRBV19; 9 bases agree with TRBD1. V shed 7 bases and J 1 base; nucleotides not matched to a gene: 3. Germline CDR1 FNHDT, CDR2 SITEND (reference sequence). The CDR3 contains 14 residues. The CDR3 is CASSGTGNYAEQFF. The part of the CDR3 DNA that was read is TGTGCCAGCTCCGGGACAGGGAACTATGCTGAGCAGTTC.

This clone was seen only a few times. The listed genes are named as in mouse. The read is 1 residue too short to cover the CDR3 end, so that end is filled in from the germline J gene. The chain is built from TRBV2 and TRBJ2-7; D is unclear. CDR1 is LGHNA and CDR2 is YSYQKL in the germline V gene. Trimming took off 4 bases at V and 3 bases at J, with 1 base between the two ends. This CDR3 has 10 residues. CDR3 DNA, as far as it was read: TGTGCCAGCAGCCTCTATGAACAGTAC. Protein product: CASSLYEQY. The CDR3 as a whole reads CASSLYEQYF.

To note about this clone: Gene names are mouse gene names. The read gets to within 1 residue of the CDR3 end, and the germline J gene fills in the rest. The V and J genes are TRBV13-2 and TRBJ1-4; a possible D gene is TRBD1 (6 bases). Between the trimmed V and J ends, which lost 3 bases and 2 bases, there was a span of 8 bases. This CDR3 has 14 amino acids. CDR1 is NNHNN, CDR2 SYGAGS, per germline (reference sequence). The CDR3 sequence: CASGGGTSNERLFF. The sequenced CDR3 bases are TGTGCCAGCGGTGGAGGGACATCCAACGAAAGATTATTT.

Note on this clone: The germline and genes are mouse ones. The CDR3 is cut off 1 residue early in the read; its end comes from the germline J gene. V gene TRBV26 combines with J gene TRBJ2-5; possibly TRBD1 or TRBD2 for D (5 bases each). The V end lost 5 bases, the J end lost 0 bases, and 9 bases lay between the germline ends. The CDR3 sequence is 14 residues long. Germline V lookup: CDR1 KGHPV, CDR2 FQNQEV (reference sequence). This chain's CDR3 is CASSYRDNQDTQYF. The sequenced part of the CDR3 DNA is TGTGCCAGCAGTTACCGGGACAACCAAGACACCCAGTAC.

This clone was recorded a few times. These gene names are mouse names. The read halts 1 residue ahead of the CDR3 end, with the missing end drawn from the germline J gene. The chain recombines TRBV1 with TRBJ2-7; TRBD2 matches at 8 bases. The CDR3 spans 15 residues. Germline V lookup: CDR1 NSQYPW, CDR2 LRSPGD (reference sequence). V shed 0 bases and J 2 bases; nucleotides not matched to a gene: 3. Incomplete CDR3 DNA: TGCACCTGCAGTGCAGATGGGGGGGAAGCCTATGAACAGTAC. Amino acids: CTCSADGGEAYEQY. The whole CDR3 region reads CTCSADGGEAYEQYF.

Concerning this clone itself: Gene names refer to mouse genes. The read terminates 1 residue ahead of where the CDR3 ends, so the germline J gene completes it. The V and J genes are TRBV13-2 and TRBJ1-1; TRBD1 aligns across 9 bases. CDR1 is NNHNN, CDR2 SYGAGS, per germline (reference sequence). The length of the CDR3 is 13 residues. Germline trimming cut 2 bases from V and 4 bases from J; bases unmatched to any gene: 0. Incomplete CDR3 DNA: TGTGCCAGCGGTGAGACAGGGGGCACAGAAGTCTTC. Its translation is CASGETGGTEVF. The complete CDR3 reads CASGETGGTEVFF.

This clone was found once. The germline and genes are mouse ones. The covered CDR3 bases are TGTGCTAGCAGTAGAGGTCAAAACACCTTGTAC. Amino acid sequence: CASSRGQNTLY. The CDR3, in full, reads CASSRGQNTLYF. This chain uses TRBV17 with TRBJ2-4; D is undetermined. With the read ending 1 residue before the CDR3 end, the germline J gene is used to fill in that end. The V end lost 1 base, the J end lost 1 base, and 0 bases lay between the germline ends. This CDR3 spans 12 amino acids. The germline V gene has CDR1 MNHDT and CDR2 YYDKIL.